This T cell receptor beta chain was identified during a study of T-cell memory formation after mild COVID-19. The wider study: The two donors had largely donor-specific TCR clusters.

This clonotype has a handful of counts. This CDR3 comprises 13 residues. The V end lost 5 bases, the J end lost 8 bases, and 16 bases lay between the germline ends. The germline V gene has CDR1 SQVTM and CDR2 ANQGSEA. MiXCR was run by TCRdb on the 5' RACE reads, yielding one entry per CDR3 protein. The sample includes about 110,000 distinct CDR3 sequences, 15% to 20% of them seen just once. This clonotype originated in a man in his late teens or twenties who had mild COVID-19 (a few samples of this study predate the infection). Cell type and time point are not known. This rearrangement joins TRBV29-1 to TRBJ2-1; D possibly corresponds to TRBD1 (6 bases). The sample comprised PBMCs or a T cell subset sorted from them (not recorded which). The CDR3 bases are TGCAGCGTTCAACGACAGGCCGGGGATGAGCAGTTCTTC. The encoded protein is CSVQRQAGDEQFF.